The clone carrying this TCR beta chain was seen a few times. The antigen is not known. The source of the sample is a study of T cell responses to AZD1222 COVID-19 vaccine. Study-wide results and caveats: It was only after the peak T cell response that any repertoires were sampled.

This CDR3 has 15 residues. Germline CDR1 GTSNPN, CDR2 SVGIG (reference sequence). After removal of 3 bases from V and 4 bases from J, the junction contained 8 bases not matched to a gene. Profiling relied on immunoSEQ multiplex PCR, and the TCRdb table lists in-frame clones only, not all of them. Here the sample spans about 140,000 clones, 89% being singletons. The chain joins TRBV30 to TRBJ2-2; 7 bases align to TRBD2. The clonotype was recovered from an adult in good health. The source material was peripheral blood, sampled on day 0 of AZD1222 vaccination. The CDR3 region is CAWSLSLAATGELFF. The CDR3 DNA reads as TGTGCCTGGAGCCTCTCTCTAGCGGCCACCGGGGAGCTGTTTTTT.